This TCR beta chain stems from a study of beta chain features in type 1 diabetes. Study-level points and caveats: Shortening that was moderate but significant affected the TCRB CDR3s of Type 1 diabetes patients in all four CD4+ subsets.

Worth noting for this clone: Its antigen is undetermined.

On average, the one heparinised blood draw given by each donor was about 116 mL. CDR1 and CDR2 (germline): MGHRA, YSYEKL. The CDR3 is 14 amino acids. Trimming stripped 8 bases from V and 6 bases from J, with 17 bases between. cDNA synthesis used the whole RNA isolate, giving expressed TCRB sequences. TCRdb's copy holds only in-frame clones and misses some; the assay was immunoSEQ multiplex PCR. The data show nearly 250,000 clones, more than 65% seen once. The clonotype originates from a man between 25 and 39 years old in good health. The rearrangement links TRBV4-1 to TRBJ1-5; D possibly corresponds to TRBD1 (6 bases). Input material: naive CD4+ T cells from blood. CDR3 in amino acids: CASSSSGGSQPQHF. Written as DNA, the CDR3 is TGCGCCAGCTCTTCTTCGGGGGGCAGTCAGCCCCAGCATTTT.